Sequencing of this T cell receptor (beta chain) was carried out in a study of blood T cells in healthy people across ages. Study observations and caveats: It was not known whether donors were CMV positive (a possible confounder of expanded clonotype changes). Investigators treated diversity estimates from one million T cells as underestimates.

The CDR3 covers 13 residues. The V gene's germline CDR1 is DFQATT and CDR2 SNEGSKA (reference sequence). Donors gave 9 to 10 milliliters of peripheral blood apiece. Comments on this clonotype: Antigen: not known.

A second about 7 to 11 cycle PCR used barcoded and J-beta primers. Every molecule of cDNA carried a tag from a template-switch adaptor with 12 random nucleotides. TCRdb used MiXCR to reprocess the 5' RACE reads, holding one entry per CDR3 protein. The sample records around 1,500,000 distinct CDR3 sequences, 42% being singletons. The gene calls are TRBV20-1 and TRBJ2-5; 8 nucleotides line up with TRBD2. The specimen was blood. This TCR came from a woman under 30 in good health. The CDR3 sequence is CSVTSVDQETQYF. The CDR3 nucleotides read TGCAGCGTGACTAGCGTAGACCAAGAGACCCAGTACTTC.